Following are 19 T cell receptor beta chains from one sample sequenced in a study of T cells after yellow fever vaccination. TCRdb reprocessed the 5' RACE reads via MiXCR and lists one record per CDR3 protein. The sample consists of hundreds of thousands of distinct CDR3 sequences, roughly an eighth of them appearing once. The material sequenced was PBMCs, taken on the day of the yellow fever booster vaccination. These receptors originate from a man aged 30 to 45 who received the YFV17D yellow fever vaccine.

This clonotype has more than one count but fewer than ten. V is TRBV2 and J is TRBJ2-3; D is undetermined. In germline, CDR1 is SNHLY, CDR2 FYNNEI. V lost 6 bases and J 7 bases, leaving 11 bases between the germline ends. This CDR3 has 12 amino acids. For the CDR3, the DNA is TGTGCCAGCAGGGCCCAGGTATATACGCAGTATTTT. Amino acid sequence: CASRAQVYTQYF.

This clonotype was picked up a small number of times. The gene calls are TRBV5-4 and TRBJ2-5, with 9 bases fitting TRBD2. Per the germline V gene, CDR1 is SGHNT and CDR2 is YYREEE (reference sequence). This CDR3 has 15 amino acids. The junction had 7 bases not matched to a gene; V was cut back by 4 bases and J by 3 bases. CDR3 loop: CASSLWVAGEETQYF. Here the CDR3 DNA reads TGTGCCAGCAGCCTATGGGTAGCGGGAGAAGAGACCCAGTACTTC.

V usage is TRBV20-1 and J usage is TRBJ1-2; D might be TRBD1 (6 bases). CDR3 length equals 15 residues. Trimming left V 3 bases short and J 4 bases short, with 18 bases between. Germline CDR1 DFQATT, CDR2 SNEGSKA (reference sequence). Written as DNA, the CDR3 is TGCAGTGCTAGCCCCGGAACCAGGGGCATCTATGGCTACACCTTC. This sequence encodes CSASPGTRGIYGYTF.

The V gene is TRBV4-2, the J gene TRBJ2-1, with 9 bases aligning to TRBD2. Germline values: CDR1 LGHNA, CDR2 YNFKEQ. The length of the CDR3 is 16 residues. The junction had 7 bases not matched to a gene; V was cut back by 3 bases and J by 4 bases. DNA for the CDR3: TGTGCCAGCAGCCAGTCCGGCGCGGGAGGGTACAATGAGCAGTTCTTC. Translated: CASSQSGAGGYNEQFF.

The sample holds many counts of this clonotype. The rearrangement links TRBV9 to TRBJ2-7; D not resolved. V was trimmed by 3 bases and J by 0 bases, leaving 7 bases between them. Per germline, CDR1 SGDLS and CDR2 YYNGEE. The CDR3 consists of 13 residues. CDR3 sequence (DNA): TGTGCCAGCAGCGAGGGTAACTCCTACGAGCAGTACTTC. This encodes CASSEGNSYEQYF.

In DNA form, the CDR3 reads TGCAGTGCTTATGACCGTACACCCTACGAGCAGTACTTC. This codes for CSAYDRTPYEQYF. This rearrangement joins TRBV20-1 to TRBJ2-7; no definite D call. Trimming removed 5 bases from V and 2 bases from J, with 13 bases in between. Germline CDR1 DFQATT, CDR2 SNEGSKA (reference sequence). This CDR3 contains 13 residues.

The chain couples TRBV20-1 to TRBJ2-3; D perhaps matches TRBD2 (5 bases). The germline gives CDR1 DFQATT, CDR2 SNEGSKA (reference sequence). The CDR3 totals 11 residues. The V end lost 4 bases, the J end lost 6 bases, and 8 bases lay between the germline ends. CDR3 residues: CSAILGDTQYF. CDR3 DNA sequence: TGCAGTGCTATACTAGGGGATACGCAGTATTTT.

This rearrangement joins TRBV5-1 to TRBJ2-5; D is unresolved. Germline CDR1 and CDR2: SGHRS and YFSETQ. The CDR3 is 16 residues long. The V gene lost 0 bases and the J gene lost 1 base, with 13 bases spanning the gap. CDR3 residues: CASSLGEQRFQETQYF. CDR3 in DNA: TGCGCCAGCAGCTTGGGTGAACAGCGCTTCCAAGAGACCCAGTACTTC.

V usage is TRBV5-1 and J usage is TRBJ1-2; tentative D call: TRBD1 (5 bases). Germline CDR1 and CDR2: SGHRS and YFSETQ. The CDR3 is made up of 14 amino acids. Deletions cut 3 bases from V and 4 bases from J, with 13 bases between. In nucleotides, the CDR3 is TGCGCCAGCAGCTCGCAAGGGCAGGGCTATGGCTACACCTTC. It encodes CASSSQGQGYGYTF.

This clonotype was seen more than once but under ten times. The V gene is TRBV15, the J gene TRBJ2-3, with TRBD2 matching over 10 bases. Germline values: CDR1 LNHNV, CDR2 YYDKDF (reference sequence). The V segment lost 6 bases and the J segment 0 bases; nucleotides outside the gene matches: 12. This CDR3 has 18 amino acids. The DNA of the CDR3 is TGTGCCACCAGTGTAAGCGGGAGGGCCGTCAGGAGCACAGATACGCAGTATTTT. This gives the protein CATSVSGRAVRSTDTQYF.

This rearrangement joins TRBV6-2 or TRBV6-3 to TRBJ2-7; 7 bases fit TRBD2. V shed 5 bases and J 3 bases; nucleotides not matched to a gene: 10. The CDR3 is 15 amino acids. Germline assignment: CDR1 MNHEY and CDR2 SVGEGT. The DNA of the CDR3 is TGTGCCAGCAGTCACAAAGCGGGACCCTACTACGAGCAGTACTTC. Amino acid sequence: CASSHKAGPYYEQYF.

This clonotype was observed a handful of times. The V call is TRBV6-5, the J call TRBJ1-2, with a weak D call TRBD1 (6 bases). V was shortened by 5 bases and J by 3 bases, with 19 bases between the two germline ends. The CDR3 runs 16 residues. Germline V gene lookup returns CDR1 MNHEY and CDR2 SVGAGI. CDR3 sequence: CASSNNKGGQDYGYTF. CDR3 coding DNA: TGTGCCAGCAGTAACAACAAAGGGGGGCAAGACTATGGCTACACCTTC.

This clonotype was recorded at least ten times. The J gene is TRBJ2-1, the V gene TRBV20-1; 11 bases line up with TRBD2. The germline V gene encodes CDR1 DFQATT and CDR2 SNEGSKA (reference sequence). J lost 6 bases, V lost 6 bases, and 7 bases had no gene match. This CDR3 region has 14 residues. CDR3 sequence: CSARGLAGSNEQFF. DNA of the CDR3: TGCAGTGCCCGCGGACTAGCGGGTAGCAATGAGCAGTTCTTC.

The chain is built from TRBV5-1 and TRBJ2-5; TRBD2 is a possible D gene (6 bases). CDR3 length equals 17 residues. Germline V gene lookup returns CDR1 SGHRS and CDR2 YFSETQ. Trimming stripped 0 bases from V and 2 bases from J, with 17 bases between. CDR3 residues: CASSLGVGGASQETQYF. The DNA for the CDR3 is TGCGCCAGCAGCTTGGGTGTCGGGGGAGCCTCTCAAGAGACCCAGTACTTC.

This clonotype was seen at least ten times. The chain carries TRBV4-3 and TRBJ2-1, with D unresolved. CDR1 is LGHNA, CDR2 YSLEER, per germline. V was trimmed by 6 bases and J by 5 bases, leaving 11 bases between them. The CDR3 is made up of 13 amino acids. In DNA form, the CDR3 reads TGCGCCAGCAGTCGCGGCTTTAACAATGAGCAGTTCTTC. Encoded protein: CASSRGFNNEQFF.

The chain employs TRBV9 and TRBJ2-5, with TRBD1 as a possible D gene (6 bases). CDR3 length equals 16 residues. Between the trimmed V and J ends, which lost 4 bases and 7 bases, there was a span of 23 bases. CDR1 SGDLS and CDR2 YYNGEE come from the germline V gene. The chain's CDR3 is CASSKQGALSSGTQYF. DNA for the CDR3: TGTGCCAGCAGCAAACAGGGAGCGCTGTCTTCAGGGACCCAGTACTTC.

This clonotype was observed a handful of times. The chain joins TRBV11-2 to TRBJ1-2, with 10 bases lining up with TRBD1. The ends lost 7 bases at V and 7 bases at J; junction bases unmatched: 9. Germline-derived CDR1 and CDR2 are SGHAT and FQNNGV. The CDR3 contains 14 residues. The CDR3 DNA reads as TGTGCCAGCACCGTCCGGGACAGGGGTGGTGGCTACACCTTC. As protein: CASTVRDRGGGYTF.

The V call is TRBV2, the J call TRBJ2-5; 9 bases align to TRBD1. V trimming: 8 bases; J trimming: 4 bases; junction bases outside the gene matches: 2. This CDR3 comprises 12 residues. The V gene's germline CDR1 is SNHLY and CDR2 FYNNEI. The CDR3 spells CASRDRAETQYF. The CDR3 DNA reads as TGTGCCAGCCGGGACAGGGCAGAGACCCAGTACTTC.

V gene TRBV19 combines with J gene TRBJ2-3; no clear D. This CDR3 is 15 amino acids long. CDR1 is LNHDA, CDR2 SQIVND, per germline (reference sequence). The V end lost 7 bases, the J end lost 0 bases, and 14 bases lay between the germline ends. For the CDR3, the DNA is TGTGCCAGTAATTCCTTCTCGGAAAGCACAGATACGCAGTATTTT. Protein sequence: CASNSFSESTDTQYF.